A single TCR beta chain is shown here with its context. The sample originates from a study of control samples from healthy donors and cancer patients. The CDR3 runs 16 residues. The table came from immunoSEQ multiplex PCR; TCRdb's copy has only in-frame clones and leaves some out. Of about 100,000 clones listed, more than 85% are singletons. The sample comprised blood. This rearrangement joins TRBV21-1 to TRBJ1-6; the table's D call of TRBD1 was not tested on the DNA. TRBV21-1 is recorded as a pseudogene. The clonotype comes from a woman aged 50 to 60 in good health. The CDR3 nucleotides are TGTGCCAGCATCGGACAGGGGGCATCCTATAATTCACCCCTCCACTTT. Residues: CASIGQGASYNSPLHF.